This is a list of T cell receptor beta chains from one sample in a study of beta chain features in type 1 diabetes. Clones were read by immunoSEQ multiplex PCR, and TCRdb kept only the in-frame ones, dropping some. This table has 620,000 or so clones, 15% to 18% appearing once. Sequenced input: naive CD4+ T cells from blood. The receptors come from a man aged 18 to 29 in good health. The CDR3 runs from the conserved cysteine through the conserved F or W. The D gene is left open where the match is weak. Clone size is given for some rows only: seen once, a few or many times, or a class if the clone is expanded.

j_call | clone_size | v_call | d_call | cdr3_nt | cdr3_aa
TRBJ2-1 | NA | TRBV9 | NA | TGTGCCAGCAGCCCTTGGGGGGGGCTAGCGAATGAGCAGTTCTTC | CASSPWGGLANEQFF
TRBJ1-5 | few | TRBV28 | NA | TGTGCCAGCAGTTTCTGGGAGTCCCAGCATTTT | CASSFWESQHF
TRBJ2-5 | NA | TRBV9 | TRBD2 | TGTGCCAGCAGCTCAGGACTAGCGGGGCTTAAGACCCAAGAGACCCAGTACTTC | CASSSGLAGLKTQETQYF
TRBJ1-5 | NA | TRBV19 | NA | TGTGCCAGTAGTATAGATTCACATAGCAATCAGCCCCAGCATTTT | CASSIDSHSNQPQHF
TRBJ1-2 | NA | TRBV7-2 | NA | TGTGCCAGCAGCTTAGACAGTGGTAACTATGGCTACACCTTC | CASSLDSGNYGYTF
TRBJ2-5 | few | TRBV15 | TRBD1 | TGTGCCACCAGCCCAGGGGGCGCAGGAAAAGAGACCCAGTACTTC | CATSPGGAGKETQYF
TRBJ2-7 | NA | TRBV28 | NA | TGTGCCAGCAGTTCCACTTACGAGCAGTACTTC | CASSSTYEQYF
TRBJ2-5 | few | TRBV7-7 | TRBD2 | TGTGCCAGCAGCTTGACTCGGACTAGCGGGAGGGGGCAAGAGACCCAGTACTTC | CASSLTRTSGRGQETQYF
TRBJ1-1 | few | TRBV18 | NA | TGTGCCAGCTCACCACCGTACAAGAACACTGAAGCTTTCTTT | CASSPPYKNTEAFF
TRBJ2-4 | few | TRBV18 | TRBD1 | TGTGCCAGCTCATGGACAGGGGAGTCCAAAAACATTCAGTACTTC | CASSWTGESKNIQYF
TRBJ1-6 | NA | TRBV30 | NA | TGTGCCTGGAGTCTCTCGGGGGGGACCTATAATTCACCCCTCCACTTT | CAWSLSGGTYNSPLHF
TRBJ2-3 | few | TRBV27 | TRBD2 | TGTGCCAGCAGTTTCTGGCTAGCGGGAGTAGGGAAAGATACGCAGTATTTT | CASSFWLAGVGKDTQYF
TRBJ1-5 | few | TRBV27 | NA | TGTGCCAGCAGTTTATGGGGCAATCAGCCCCAGCATTTT | CASSLWGNQPQHF
TRBJ2-7 | few | TRBV4-3 | TRBD2 | TGCGCCAGCAGCCAAGTATCCGGGACTAGCGGATCCTACGAGCAGTACTTC | CASSQVSGTSGSYEQYF
TRBJ1-1 | NA | TRBV7-2 | NA | TGTGCCAGCAGCGTTAGTACTCTTAACACTGAAGCTTTCTTT | CASSVSTLNTEAFF
TRBJ2-3 | NA | TRBV28 | NA | TGTGCCAGCAGACCTAGCACAGATACGCAGTATTTT | CASRPSTDTQYF
TRBJ1-5 | NA | TRBV7-2 | NA | TGTGCCAGCAGCTTAGACACTTCCACCCAGCATTTT | CASSLDTSTQHF
TRBJ1-5 | few | TRBV9 | NA | TGTGCCAGCAGCGTTCGGGATAGCAATCAGCCCCAGCATTTT | CASSVRDSNQPQHF
TRBJ2-1 | NA | TRBV14 | NA | TGTGCCAGCAGCCAGATGGAGGGCGGTGAGCAGTTCTTC | CASSQMEGGEQFF
TRBJ2-5 | few | TRBV5-6 | TRBD1 | TGTGCCAGCAGCGACAGGGGGTTGGAGACCCAGTACTTC | CASSDRGLETQYF
TRBJ1-5 | NA | TRBV28 | NA | TGTGCCAGCAGTTTAACGCAGGGGACTGATCAGCCCCAGCATTTT | CASSLTQGTDQPQHF
TRBJ1-1 | once | TRBV9 | NA | TGTGCCAGCAGCGTAGATAGGGGCACTGAAGCTTTCTTT | CASSVDRGTEAFF